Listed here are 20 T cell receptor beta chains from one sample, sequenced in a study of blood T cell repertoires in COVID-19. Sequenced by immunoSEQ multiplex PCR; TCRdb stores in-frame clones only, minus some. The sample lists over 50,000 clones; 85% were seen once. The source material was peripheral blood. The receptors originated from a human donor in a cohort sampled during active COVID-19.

In DNA form, the CDR3 reads TGTGCCAGCAGCATACTAGCGGGGCGCACAGATACGCAGTATTTT. Its protein product is CASSILAGRTDTQYF. The V gene is TRBV7-3, the J gene TRBJ2-3, with 10 positions matching TRBD2. This CDR3 comprises 15 residues. V gave up 5 bases and J gave up 1 base; unmatched junction bases: 3. The germline gives CDR1 SGHTA, CDR2 FQGTGA.

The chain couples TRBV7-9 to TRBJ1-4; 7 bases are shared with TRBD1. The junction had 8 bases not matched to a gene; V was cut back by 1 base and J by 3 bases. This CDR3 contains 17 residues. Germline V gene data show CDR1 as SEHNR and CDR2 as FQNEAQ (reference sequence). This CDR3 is CASSLGSRGNSNEKLFF. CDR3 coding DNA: TGTGCCAGCAGCTTAGGGAGCAGGGGGAACTCTAATGAAAAACTGTTTTTT.

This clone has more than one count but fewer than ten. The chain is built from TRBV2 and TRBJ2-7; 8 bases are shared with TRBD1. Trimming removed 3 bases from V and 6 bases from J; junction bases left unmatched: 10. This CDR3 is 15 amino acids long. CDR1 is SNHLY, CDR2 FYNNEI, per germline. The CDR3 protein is CASSDSRQGLGEQYF. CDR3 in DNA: TGTGCCAGCAGTGATTCCCGACAGGGGTTGGGCGAGCAGTACTTC.

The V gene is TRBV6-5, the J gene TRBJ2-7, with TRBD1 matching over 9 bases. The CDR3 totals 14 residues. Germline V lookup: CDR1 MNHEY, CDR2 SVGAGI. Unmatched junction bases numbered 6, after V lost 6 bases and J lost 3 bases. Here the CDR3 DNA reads TGTGCCAGCAGGAGGGGACAGGGCTTCTACGAGCAGTACTTC. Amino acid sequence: CASRRGQGFYEQYF.

The CDR3 DNA reads as TGTGCCAGCAGCAGGGACAGGGGATCAGAGACCCAGTACTTC. Translated: CASSRDRGSETQYF. V gene TRBV27 combines with J gene TRBJ2-5; 10 nucleotides line up with TRBD1. V shed 6 bases and J 4 bases; nucleotides not matched to a gene: 5. This CDR3 spans 14 amino acids. Germline lookup yields CDR1 MNHEY and CDR2 SMNVEV (reference sequence).

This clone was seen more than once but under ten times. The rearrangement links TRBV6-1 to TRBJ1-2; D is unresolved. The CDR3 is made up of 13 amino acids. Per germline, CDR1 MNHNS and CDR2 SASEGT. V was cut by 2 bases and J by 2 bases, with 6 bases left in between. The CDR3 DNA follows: TGTGCCAGCAGTGAATCAGGCAACTATGGCTACACCTTC. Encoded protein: CASSESGNYGYTF.

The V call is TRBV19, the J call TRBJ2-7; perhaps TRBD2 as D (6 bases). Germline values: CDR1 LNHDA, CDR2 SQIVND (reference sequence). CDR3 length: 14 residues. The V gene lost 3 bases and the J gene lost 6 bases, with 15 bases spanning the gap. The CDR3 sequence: CASSMAQVGGEQYF. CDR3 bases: TGTGCCAGTAGTATGGCCCAGGTCGGGGGCGAGCAGTACTTC.

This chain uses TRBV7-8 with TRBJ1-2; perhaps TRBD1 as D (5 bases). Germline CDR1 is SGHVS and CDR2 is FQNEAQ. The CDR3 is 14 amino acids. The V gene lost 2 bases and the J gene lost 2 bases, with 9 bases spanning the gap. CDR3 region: CASSLLRVNYGYTF. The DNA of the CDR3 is TGTGCCAGCAGCTTACTCAGGGTAAACTATGGCTACACCTTC.

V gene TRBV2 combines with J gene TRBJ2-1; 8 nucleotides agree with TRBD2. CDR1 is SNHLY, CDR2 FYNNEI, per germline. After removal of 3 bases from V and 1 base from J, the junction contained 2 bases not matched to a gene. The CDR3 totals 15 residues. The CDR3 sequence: CASSDLAGSYNEQFF. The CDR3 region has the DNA TGTGCCAGCAGTGATTTAGCGGGGTCCTACAATGAGCAGTTCTTC. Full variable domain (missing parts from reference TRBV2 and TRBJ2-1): EPEVTQTPSHQVTQMGQEVILRCVPISNHLYFYWYRQILGQKVEFLVSFYNNEISEKSEIFDDQFSVERPDGSNFTLKIRSTKLEDSAMYFCASSDLAGSYNEQFFGPGTRLTVL.

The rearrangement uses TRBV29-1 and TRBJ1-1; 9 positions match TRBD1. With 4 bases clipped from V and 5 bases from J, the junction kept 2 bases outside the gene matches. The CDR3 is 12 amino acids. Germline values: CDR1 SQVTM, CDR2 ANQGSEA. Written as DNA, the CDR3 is TGCAGCGTTGGGGACAGGGAGACTGAAGCTTTCTTT. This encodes CSVGDRETEAFF.

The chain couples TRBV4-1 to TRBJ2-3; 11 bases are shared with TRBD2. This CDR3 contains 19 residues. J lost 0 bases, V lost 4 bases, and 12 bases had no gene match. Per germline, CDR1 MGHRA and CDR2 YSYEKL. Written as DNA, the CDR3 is TGCGCCAGCAGCCCCCCGGGGACTAGCGGACTCCCTAGCACAGATACGCAGTATTTT. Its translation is CASSPPGTSGLPSTDTQYF.

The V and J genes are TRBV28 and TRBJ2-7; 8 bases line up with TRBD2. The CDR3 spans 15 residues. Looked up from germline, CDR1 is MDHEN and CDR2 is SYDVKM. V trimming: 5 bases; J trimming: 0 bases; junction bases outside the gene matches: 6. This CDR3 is CASSLSGTSSYEQYF. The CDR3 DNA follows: TGTGCCAGCAGTCTTAGCGGGACTAGCTCCTACGAGCAGTACTTC.

In nucleotides, the CDR3 is TGTGCCAGCGCCGGGACTAGAGGTCAAGAGACCCAGTACTTC. This encodes CASAGTRGQETQYF. The chain employs TRBV2 and TRBJ2-5; TRBD2 matches 8 bases. After removal of 8 bases from V and 2 bases from J, the junction contained 7 bases not matched to a gene. Germline V gene data show CDR1 as SNHLY and CDR2 as FYNNEI. This CDR3 is built from 14 residues.

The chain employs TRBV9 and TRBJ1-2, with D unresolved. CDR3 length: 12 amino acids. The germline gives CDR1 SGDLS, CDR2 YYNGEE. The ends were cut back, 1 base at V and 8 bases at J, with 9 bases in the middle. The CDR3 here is CASSVTTGGYTF. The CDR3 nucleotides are TGTGCCAGCAGCGTAACTACCGGAGGCTACACCTTC.

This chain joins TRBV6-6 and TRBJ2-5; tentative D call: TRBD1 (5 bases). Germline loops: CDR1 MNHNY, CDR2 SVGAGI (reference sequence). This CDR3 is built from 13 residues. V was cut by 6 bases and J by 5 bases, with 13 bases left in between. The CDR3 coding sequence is TGTGCCAGCAGGCAGGGCGGTCGTGAGACCCAGTACTTC. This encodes CASRQGGRETQYF.

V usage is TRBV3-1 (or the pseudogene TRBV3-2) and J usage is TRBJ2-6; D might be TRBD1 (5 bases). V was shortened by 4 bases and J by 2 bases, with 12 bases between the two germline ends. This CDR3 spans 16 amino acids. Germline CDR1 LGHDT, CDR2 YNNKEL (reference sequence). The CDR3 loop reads CASSLNQGTGANVLTF. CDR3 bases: TGTGCCAGCAGCCTTAACCAGGGTACTGGGGCCAACGTCCTGACTTTC.

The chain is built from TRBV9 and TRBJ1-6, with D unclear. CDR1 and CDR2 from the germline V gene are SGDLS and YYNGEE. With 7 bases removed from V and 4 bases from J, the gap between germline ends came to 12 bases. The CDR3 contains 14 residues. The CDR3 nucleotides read TGTGCCAGCGCCGTACTGCGATATAATTCACCCCTCCACTTT. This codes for CASAVLRYNSPLHF.

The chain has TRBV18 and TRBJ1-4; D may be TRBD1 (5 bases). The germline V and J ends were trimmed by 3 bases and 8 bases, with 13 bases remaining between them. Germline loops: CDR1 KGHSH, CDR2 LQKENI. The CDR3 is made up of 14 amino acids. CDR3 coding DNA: TGTGCCAGCTCACCTGGAGGGGCAGAAGAAAAACTGTTTTTT. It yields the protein CASSPGGAEEKLFF.

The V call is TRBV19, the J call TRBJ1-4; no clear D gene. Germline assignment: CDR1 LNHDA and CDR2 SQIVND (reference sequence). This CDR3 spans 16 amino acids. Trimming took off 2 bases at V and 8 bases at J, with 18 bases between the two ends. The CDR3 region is CASSIRSAGKGEKLFF. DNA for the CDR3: TGTGCCAGTAGTATAAGATCGGCCGGGAAGGGAGAAAAACTGTTTTTT. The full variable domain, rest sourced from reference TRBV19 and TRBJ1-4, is DGGITQSPKYLFRKEGQNVTLSCEQNLNHDAMYWYRQDPGQGLRLIYYSQIVNDFQKGDIAEGYSVSREKKESFPLTVTSAQKNPTAFYLCASSIRSAGKGEKLFFGSGTQLSVL.

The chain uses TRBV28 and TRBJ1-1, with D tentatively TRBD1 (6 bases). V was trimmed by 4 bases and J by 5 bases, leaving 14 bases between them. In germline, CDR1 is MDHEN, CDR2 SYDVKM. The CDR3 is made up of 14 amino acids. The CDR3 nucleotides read TGTGCCAGCAGTTCCCCCGGGGGGCAGACTGAAGCTTTCTTT. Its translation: CASSSPGGQTEAFF.